This T cell receptor beta chain was observed in a study of T cell clonality in common variable immunodeficiency. Patients had low serum IgG, IgA and/or IgM and specific antibody deficiency. The germline V gene has CDR1 SGHTA and CDR2 FQGTGA. CDR3 length equals 14 residues. V was shortened by 3 bases and J by 1 base, with 9 bases between the two germline ends. This clone occurred a few times. Antigen: not known. The CDR3 end lies 3 residues beyond the end of the read and is filled in from the germline J gene. TCRdb's table, derived via immunoSEQ multiplex PCR, lists solely in-frame clones and lacks some. Singletons are absent from the sample, which has over 15,000 clones. Study outcomes and limitations: In common variable immunodeficiency, TCR beta chains reportedly carried fewer deletions and N-nucleotide insertions. Patient heterogeneity in the CVID cohort limited correlations between repertoire features and clinical complications.

V gene TRBV7-3 combines with J gene TRBJ2-5; tentative D call: TRBD2 (7 bases). Specimen: peripheral blood mononuclear cells. This sequence originates from a human donor with common variable immunodeficiency. CDR3 DNA (partial): TGTGCCAGCAGCTTGGGGGGGCCCCAAGAGACC. Translation: CASSLGGPQET. The whole CDR3 region reads CASSLGGPQETQYF.